The 26 T cell receptor beta chains below all came from one sample that was sequenced in a study of blood T cell repertoires in COVID-19. Some clones are missing from TCRdb's copy, which holds only in-frame ones; the method was immunoSEQ multiplex PCR. The sample records under 100,000 clones, 90% being singletons. The specimen was peripheral blood. These receptor sequences come from a man aged 45-60 years with acute or convalescent COVID-19.

The genes are TRBV5-1 and TRBJ1-1; TRBD1 might be the D (6 bases). V dropped 0 bases and J dropped 10 bases, with 10 bases sitting between them. Germline loops: CDR1 SGHRS, CDR2 YFSETQ. The length of the CDR3 is 12 residues. The DNA for the CDR3 is TGCGCCAGCAGCTTGGAAGGGGGTCGAGCTTTCTTT. Protein product: CASSLEGGRAFF.

The V call is TRBV11-2, the J call TRBJ2-3, with TRBD2 identical over 12 bases. The CDR3 has 15 amino acids. CDR1 and CDR2 from the germline V gene are SGHAT and FQNNGV. Unmatched junction bases numbered 3, after V lost 4 bases and J lost 4 bases. Written as DNA, the CDR3 is TGTGCCAGCAGCTCGACTAGCGGGAGTTCAGATACGCAGTATTTT. Translation: CASSSTSGSSDTQYF.

The rearrangement uses TRBV21-1 and TRBJ2-4; TRBD2 is taken as the D call from the table, unchecked against the DNA. TRBV21-1 is noted as a pseudogene. The CDR3 loop spans 18 amino acids. The CDR3 DNA reads as TGTGCCAGCAGCAAAGAGGAGGGCGGGAGGGTTGCCAAAAACATTCAGTACTTC. This gives the protein CASSKEEGGRVAKNIQYF.

This clone showed up just once. J is TRBJ2-7 and V is TRBV7-2, with D possibly matching TRBD1 (6 bases). The CDR3 is 14 amino acids. Per germline, CDR1 SGHTA and CDR2 FQGNSA. V was cut by 6 bases and J by 0 bases, with 12 bases left in between. CDR3 bases: TGTGCCAGCAGTCGTGGGGGCAGCTCCTACGAGCAGTACTTC. Its translation: CASSRGGSSYEQYF.

The chain carries TRBV2 and TRBJ2-3; tentatively, D is TRBD2 (6 bases). The CDR3 extends over 14 amino acids. Germline values: CDR1 SNHLY, CDR2 FYNNEI. V lost 6 bases, J lost 2 bases, and 12 bases lay in between. This CDR3 is CASSRWGDTDTQYF. CDR3 nucleotide sequence: TGTGCCAGCAGCAGGTGGGGGGACACAGATACGCAGTATTTT.

This chain connects TRBV24-1 to TRBJ2-6, with 11 positions matching TRBD1. Unmatched junction bases numbered 5, after V lost 5 bases and J lost 3 bases. The CDR3 covers 17 residues. Germline CDR1 KGHDR, CDR2 SFDVKD. The CDR3 sequence is CATSGGQGASGANVLTF. CDR3 DNA: TGTGCCACCAGTGGAGGACAGGGGGCAAGTGGGGCCAACGTCCTGACTTTC.

The chain carries TRBV27 and TRBJ1-1; 8 nucleotides align to TRBD1. The CDR3 runs 17 residues. Germline V lookup: CDR1 MNHEY, CDR2 SMNVEV (reference sequence). Unmatched junction bases numbered 13, after V lost 6 bases and J lost 1 base. The CDR3 nucleotides read TGTGCCAGCAGCCAAAGCCCTTACAGGGGGAAGAACACTGAAGCTTTCTTT. The encoded protein is CASSQSPYRGKNTEAFF.

This chain uses TRBV24-1 with TRBJ1-1; a weak D match, TRBD1 (6 bases). This CDR3 spans 13 amino acids. V gave up 3 bases and J gave up 7 bases, with 11 bases separating them. Germline V CDR1 and CDR2: KGHDR, SFDVKD. Here the CDR3 reads CATSDLGGSEAFF. CDR3 bases: TGTGCCACCAGTGATCTAGGGGGAAGTGAAGCTTTCTTT.

J is TRBJ1-3 and V is TRBV19, with D maybe TRBD1 (5 bases). This CDR3 is built from 14 residues. The germline V and J ends were trimmed by 8 bases and 0 bases, with 11 bases remaining between them. Germline V gives CDR1 LNHDA, CDR2 SQIVND (reference sequence). CDR3 loop: CASAGTFSGNTIYF. CDR3 in DNA: TGTGCCAGTGCGGGGACTTTCTCTGGAAACACCATATATTTT.

V and J are TRBV28 and TRBJ1-4, with TRBD1 matching 7 bases. The CDR3 runs to 16 residues. V shed 8 bases and J 8 bases; nucleotides not matched to a gene: 17. Germline V gene lookup returns CDR1 MDHEN and CDR2 SYDVKM. The CDR3 loop is CASRLGVGGFGEKLFF. CDR3 DNA sequence: TGTGCCAGCCGCTTAGGGGTAGGGGGCTTTGGCGAAAAACTGTTTTTT. Full variable domain (outside the CDR3, taken from reference TRBV28 and TRBJ1-4): DVKVTQSSRYLVKRTGEKVFLECVQDMDHENMFWYRQDPGLGLRLIYFSYDVKMKEKGDIPEGYSVSREKKERFSLILESASTNQTSMYLCASRLGVGGFGEKLFFGSGTQLSVL.

This clone was counted between two and nine times. The chain joins TRBV7-8 to TRBJ2-4; tentatively, D is TRBD1 (6 bases). The CDR3 sequence is 17 residues long. Trimming stripped 4 bases from V and 0 bases from J, with 16 bases between. CDR1 and CDR2 from the germline V gene are SGHVS and FQNEAQ. CDR3 amino acids: CASSSTRRGLAKNIQYF. Written as DNA, the CDR3 is TGTGCCAGCAGCTCAACCCGAAGGGGGTTAGCCAAAAACATTCAGTACTTC.

J is TRBJ1-1 and V is TRBV18, with D perhaps matching TRBD1 (5 bases). The CDR3 loop spans 14 amino acids. Germline V gene data show CDR1 as KGHSH and CDR2 as LQKENI. V lost 3 bases and J lost 0, with 8 bases in between. The CDR3 DNA sequence: TGTGCCAGCTCACCCCGACAGCTGAACACTGAAGCTTTCTTT. Protein sequence: CASSPRQLNTEAFF. Supplemented by reference TRBV18 and TRBJ1-1, the full variable domain reads NAGVMQNPRHLVRRRGQEARLRCSPMKGHSHVYWYRQLPEEGLKFMVYLQKENIIDESGMPKERFSAEFPKEGPSILRIQQVVRGDSAAYFCASSPRQLNTEAFFGQGTRLTVV.

The CDR3 nucleotides read TGTGCCAGCAGCTTAGCTGGCACAGAGACCCAGTACTTC. Protein product: CASSLAGTETQYF. The V call is TRBV7-9, the J call TRBJ2-5, with unresolved D. The V end lost 0 bases, the J end lost 4 bases, and 6 bases lay between the germline ends. This CDR3 has 13 residues. Germline V gives CDR1 SEHNR, CDR2 FQNEAQ (reference sequence).

The chain couples TRBV18 to TRBJ2-1; 12 bases align to TRBD2. With 4 bases clipped from V and 7 bases from J, the junction kept 8 bases outside the gene matches. This CDR3 contains 16 residues. CDR1 and CDR2 from the germline V gene are KGHSH and LQKENI. CDR3 in DNA: TGTGCCAGCTCACGGATGACTAGCGGGAGTGCGAATGAGCAGTTCTTC. Protein product: CASSRMTSGSANEQFF.

This clone was counted once. The chain uses TRBV29-1 and TRBJ1-2; TRBD1 matches 8 bases. The ends lost 0 bases at V and 4 bases at J; junction bases unmatched: 4. Germline V lookup: CDR1 SQVTM, CDR2 ANQGSEA. CDR3 length: 14 amino acids. CDR3 bases: TGCAGCGTTGAAGACAGGGGGCTCGGCTATGGCTACACCTTC. It encodes CSVEDRGLGYGYTF.

The chain joins TRBV2 to TRBJ2-3; D call uncertain. The ends were cut back, 6 bases at V and 2 bases at J, with 6 bases in the middle. The germline CDR1 and CDR2 sequences are SNHLY and FYNNEI. The CDR3 is 12 amino acids. Here the CDR3 reads CASSPNTDTQYF. CDR3 DNA sequence: TGTGCCAGCAGCCCCAACACAGATACGCAGTATTTT.

This chain joins TRBV7-9 and TRBJ1-1; D gene ambiguous. The CDR3 is 13 amino acids. V was trimmed by 8 bases and J by 4 bases, leaving 14 bases between them. Per the germline V gene, CDR1 is SEHNR and CDR2 is FQNEAQ (reference sequence). CDR3 region: CASVQTSGTEAFF. CDR3 coding DNA: TGTGCCAGCGTCCAAACATCGGGCACTGAAGCTTTCTTT.

The gene calls are TRBV7-9 and TRBJ1-5; 8 nucleotides line up with TRBD1. Germline trimming cut 4 bases from V and 3 bases from J; bases unmatched to any gene: 14. Germline V gene sequence: CDR1 SEHNR, CDR2 FQNEAQ (reference sequence). This CDR3 is 18 amino acids long. The DNA of the CDR3 is TGTGCCAGCAGCTCAGTACCGGGACGGGACAGGCACAATCAGCCCCAGCATTTT. Its protein product is CASSSVPGRDRHNQPQHF.

The chain links TRBV20-1 to TRBJ1-1; D might be TRBD1 (6 bases). The CDR3 is made up of 15 amino acids. CDR1 is DFQATT and CDR2 is SNEGSKA in the germline V gene (reference sequence). The ends were cut back, 4 bases at V and 1 base at J, with 16 bases in the middle. The CDR3 sequence is CSANEDSRTNTEAFF. In DNA, the CDR3 is TGCAGTGCTAATGAGGACAGCCGAACGAACACTGAAGCTTTCTTT.

The V and J genes are TRBV20-1 and TRBJ2-7; D is unresolved. This CDR3 has 11 residues. Germline V gene sequence: CDR1 DFQATT, CDR2 SNEGSKA (reference sequence). Trimming removed 2 bases from V and 3 bases from J, with 5 bases in between. The CDR3 reads CSARRDYEQYF. The CDR3 DNA reads TGCAGTGCTAGACGAGACTACGAGCAGTACTTC.

This sequence joins TRBV13 and TRBJ2-2; D unclear. The CDR3 sequence is 14 residues long. V dropped 5 bases and J dropped 1 base, with 8 bases sitting between them. CDR1 PRHDT and CDR2 FYEKMQ come from the germline V gene (reference sequence). Written as DNA, the CDR3 is TGTGCCAGCAGCCTAGACGGGAACACCGGGGAGCTGTTTTTT. Translation: CASSLDGNTGELFF. The entire variable domain, with the rest obtained from reference TRBV13 and TRBJ2-2, is as follows: AAGVIQSPRHLIKEKRETATLKCYPIPRHDTVYWYQQGPGQDPQFLISFYEKMQSDKGSIPDRFSAQQFSDYHSELNMSSLELGDSALYFCASSLDGNTGELFFGEGSRLTVL.

The chain couples TRBV19 to TRBJ2-2, with 11 bases aligning to TRBD1. In germline, CDR1 is LNHDA, CDR2 SQIVND (reference sequence). The ends lost 3 bases at V and 4 bases at J; junction bases unmatched: 10. This CDR3 comprises 18 residues. CDR3 sequence (DNA): TGTGCCAGTAGTATTGCTAGGGGACAGGGGGTATTCACCGGGGAGCTGTTTTTT. Translating it yields CASSIARGQGVFTGELFF.

This chain joins TRBV9 and TRBJ2-1; tentative D call: TRBD2 (5 bases). The CDR3 is 17 residues long. Germline CDR1 reads SGDLS; CDR2 reads YYNGEE. Trimming left V 0 bases short and J 2 bases short, with 15 bases between. The chain's CDR3 is CASSVVVGNPAYNEQFF. The CDR3, as DNA: TGTGCCAGCAGCGTAGTAGTCGGGAACCCTGCCTACAATGAGCAGTTCTTC.

The J gene is TRBJ1-5, the V gene TRBV12-5; TRBD1 aligns across 10 bases. CDR3 length equals 18 residues. Germline CDR1 reads LGHNT; CDR2 reads FRNRAP. V dropped 1 base and J dropped 1; count of bases not matched to a gene: 7. This CDR3 reads CASGLGRQGALSNQPQHF. In DNA, the CDR3 is TGTGCTAGTGGTTTGGGTCGACAGGGGGCGTTGAGCAATCAGCCCCAGCATTTT.

This clone appeared once. V and J are TRBV5-1 and TRBJ1-5; D gene unclear. The CDR3 sequence is 15 residues long. V was cut by 0 bases and J by 1 base, with 8 bases left in between. CDR1 and CDR2 from the germline V gene are SGHRS and YFSETQ. Here the CDR3 reads CASSLVGGSNQPQHF. DNA of the CDR3: TGCGCCAGCAGCTTGGTCGGAGGGAGCAATCAGCCCCAGCATTTT.

This chain joins TRBV7-9 and TRBJ1-1, with 9 bases matching TRBD1. CDR1 is SEHNR, CDR2 FQNEAQ, per germline (reference sequence). V was clipped by 1 base and J by 5 bases; unmatched bases: 5. This CDR3 has 15 amino acids. CDR3 protein: CASSLVRQGVTEAFF. The CDR3 DNA reads as TGTGCCAGCAGCTTAGTGAGACAGGGGGTTACTGAAGCTTTCTTT.